What follows are 4 T cell receptor beta chains derived from one specimen sequenced in a study of blood T cell repertoires in COVID-19. Produced via immunoSEQ multiplex PCR; TCRdb's table is partial and in-frame only. The sample lists 140,000 to 150,000 clones; about 87% were seen once. Sample: peripheral blood. The receptors derive from a woman in her fifties or sixties with active or convalescent COVID-19.

In this sample, this clone turned up many times. The gene calls are TRBV27 and TRBJ1-1; weak D call: TRBD1 (5 bases). This CDR3 has 10 residues. Per the germline V gene, CDR1 is MNHEY and CDR2 is SMNVEV (reference sequence). V was cut by 11 bases and J by 9 bases, with 13 bases left in between. The CDR3 reads CAAGWSKAFF. DNA for the CDR3: TGTGCCGCAGGGTGGTCGAAAGCTTTCTTT.

The rearrangement uses TRBV14 and TRBJ2-4, with D tentatively TRBD2 (6 bases). Germline CDR1 is SGHDN and CDR2 is FVKESK. The CDR3 loop spans 14 amino acids. Trimming removed 1 base from V and 5 bases from J, with 9 bases in between. As DNA, the CDR3 is TGTGCCAGCAGCCAAGCGGGACTTCAAAACATTCAGTACTTC. Translating gives CASSQAGLQNIQYF.

This clone appeared a single time. The chain links TRBV6-2 or TRBV6-3 to TRBJ2-2; the D gene is possibly TRBD1 (6 bases). The germline gives CDR1 MNHEY, CDR2 SVGEGT. Deletions cut 5 bases from V and 1 base from J, with 14 bases between. CDR3 size: 16 residues. DNA for the CDR3: TGTGCCAGCAGTCCAAGACAGGCCGGGAACACCGGGGAGCTGTTTTTT. Protein product: CASSPRQAGNTGELFF.

The CDR3 coding sequence is TGCGCCAGCAGCCAAGATTGGGGGGGTCTCTATGGCTACACCTTC. Protein: CASSQDWGGLYGYTF. The chain uses TRBV4-3 and TRBJ1-2; D perhaps matches TRBD1 (5 bases). Germline CDR1 is LGHNA and CDR2 is YSLEER. The V gene lost 0 bases and the J gene lost 4 bases, with 12 bases spanning the gap. This CDR3 comprises 15 residues.